A single sample gave rise to the 26 T cell receptor beta chains below, sequenced in a study of shared clonotypes between healthy human individuals. The method was immunoSEQ multiplex PCR; TCRdb's version includes in-frame clones alone and lacks a portion of them. The profile shows about 1 million clones, around 74% of them singletons. The sample taken for sequencing was memory CD4+ T cells sorted from blood. Subset reported: CD45RA-negative fraction. All receptors derive from a man between 18 and 29 years old in good health.

CDR3 bases: TGTGCCAGCAGTGAACAGACAGTTCAAGAGACCCAGTACTTC. This sequence encodes CASSEQTVQETQYF. The chain joins TRBV6-1 to TRBJ2-5, with D perhaps matching TRBD1 (5 bases). The germline CDR1 and CDR2 sequences are MNHNS and SASEGT. The CDR3 has 14 amino acids. The ends were cut back, 2 bases at V and 2 bases at J, with 9 bases in the middle.

This clone was detected many times. Other DNA variants within this sample encode the same CDR3. V and J are TRBV18 and TRBJ1-1; D not resolved. V lost 0 bases to trimming and J lost 1 base, with 9 bases between them. The CDR3 is 15 residues long. Germline-derived CDR1 and CDR2 are KGHSH and LQKENI. Here the CDR3 reads CASSPPVRSNTEAFF. The CDR3 DNA sequence: TGTGCCAGCTCACCACCGGTCCGCTCGAACACTGAAGCTTTCTTT.

The CDR3 reads CAWTDSLGGYTF. CDR3 coding DNA: TGTGCCTGGACTGACAGCTTGGGGGGCTACACCTTC. The V and J genes are TRBV30 and TRBJ1-2; the D gene is possibly TRBD1 (5 bases). There are 12 residues in the CDR3. Germline V CDR1 and CDR2: GTSNPN, SVGIG (reference sequence). Trimming took off 4 bases at V and 8 bases at J, with 14 bases between the two ends.

The rearrangement uses TRBV6-1 and TRBJ1-3, with a tentative D call TRBD1 (5 bases). In germline, CDR1 is MNHNS, CDR2 SASEGT. The V end was cut by 2 bases, the J end by 4 bases, with 12 bases between. This CDR3 spans 15 amino acids. The CDR3 here is CASSENSGRGNTIYF. CDR3 DNA: TGTGCCAGCAGTGAAAATTCGGGGCGGGGAAACACCATATATTTT.

The rearrangement uses TRBV5-4 and TRBJ2-1, with 9 bases that match TRBD1. This CDR3 is 16 amino acids long. V lost 4 bases, J lost 6 bases, and 11 bases stayed unmatched. CDR1 SGHNT and CDR2 YYREEE come from the germline V gene (reference sequence). In DNA form, the CDR3 reads TGTGCCAGCAGCAGGCCCGGGACAGGGAGAATCAATGAGCAGTTCTTC. As protein: CASSRPGTGRINEQFF.

This clone has a count of ten or more. The chain is built from TRBV6-1 and TRBJ1-6; a possible D gene is TRBD1 (5 bases). The V end lost 6 bases, the J end lost 14 bases, and 11 bases lay between the germline ends. The CDR3 loop spans 11 amino acids. Germline CDR1 and CDR2: MNHNS and SASEGT. The DNA for the CDR3 is TGTGCCAGCAGGGGGACGGCGACCCTCCACTTT. It is translated as CASRGTATLHF.

A few counts support this clone. Other nucleotide sequences from this sample produce the same CDR3. The CDR3 DNA sequence: TGCGCCAGCAGCTTGGAGTTAGGGACCCAGTACTTC. Its translation: CASSLELGTQYF. The chain recombines TRBV5-1 with TRBJ2-5; D gene ambiguous. CDR3 length: 12 amino acids. The germline CDR1 and CDR2 sequences are SGHRS and YFSETQ. Trimming took 0 bases from V and 7 from J, leaving 7 bases between them.

The chain recombines TRBV7-2 with TRBJ2-1, with a tentative D call TRBD1 (6 bases). Germline assignment: CDR1 SGHTA and CDR2 FQGNSA. V shed 5 bases and J shed 6 bases, with 17 bases lying between them. This CDR3 region has 15 residues. In DNA form, the CDR3 reads TGTGCCAGCAGCCGATACGGCACAGGGCTCAATGAGCAGTTCTTC. Translating gives CASSRYGTGLNEQFF.

The genes are TRBV10-3 and TRBJ2-7; TRBD2 aligns across 11 bases. The V segment lost 10 bases and the J segment 5 bases; nucleotides outside the gene matches: 7. The length of the CDR3 is 13 residues. In germline, CDR1 is ENHRY, CDR2 SYGVKD. The CDR3 loop reads CATTSGRVHEQYF. CDR3 nucleotide sequence: TGTGCCACAACTAGCGGGAGAGTCCACGAGCAGTACTTC.

The CDR3 loop reads CASSIDGVGFYEQFF. CDR3 DNA: TGTGCCAGTAGTATCGACGGGGTGGGGTTCTATGAGCAGTTCTTC. The chain has TRBV19 and TRBJ2-1; a weak D match, TRBD2 (5 bases). In germline, CDR1 is LNHDA, CDR2 SQIVND (reference sequence). Trimming cost V 3 bases and J 8 bases, with 17 bases left between them. CDR3 length equals 15 residues.

This chain links TRBV7-2 with TRBJ1-6; D ambiguous. The germline V gene encodes CDR1 SGHTA and CDR2 FQGNSA. V lost 4 bases, J lost 7 bases, and 14 bases lay in between. The CDR3 length is 15 residues. The CDR3 loop reads CASSSDVYQNSPLHF. The CDR3 DNA sequence: TGTGCCAGCAGCTCCGATGTCTACCAAAATTCACCCCTCCACTTT.

The rearrangement uses TRBV5-4 and TRBJ2-5; a possible D gene is TRBD1 (5 bases). CDR1 and CDR2 from the germline V gene are SGHNT and YYREEE (reference sequence). CDR3 length: 14 residues. The V gene lost 4 bases and the J gene lost 2 bases, with 12 bases spanning the gap. CDR3 loop: CASSIDSLQETQYF. The CDR3 DNA reads as TGTGCCAGCAGCATAGACAGCCTTCAAGAGACCCAGTACTTC.

The genes are TRBV7-2 and TRBJ2-3, with D tentatively TRBD2 (5 bases). The V end was cut by 4 bases, the J end by 8 bases, with 13 bases between. The length of the CDR3 is 13 residues. Germline-derived CDR1 and CDR2 are SGHTA and FQGNSA. As DNA, the CDR3 is TGTGCCAGCAGCTCCCCACCAGGAGGTACGCAGTATTTT. Translated: CASSSPPGGTQYF.

The V call is TRBV30, the J call TRBJ2-5; the D gene is possibly TRBD1 (6 bases). Trimming shortened V by 0 bases and J by 4 bases, and 12 bases separated the two germline ends. The germline V gene has CDR1 GTSNPN and CDR2 SVGIG (reference sequence). The CDR3 runs 14 residues. The CDR3 DNA reads TGTGCCTGGAGTGTACTGGGGGCTGGAGAGACCCAGTACTTC. It encodes CAWSVLGAGETQYF.

The chain joins TRBV19 to TRBJ1-4; TRBD1 is a possible D gene (6 bases). From germline, CDR1 is LNHDA and CDR2 SQIVND (reference sequence). The V end lost 0 bases, the J end lost 0 bases, and 26 bases lay between the germline ends. This CDR3 is built from 22 residues. DNA for the CDR3: TGTGCCAGTAGTATAGAAGAACAGGGTGAAGGGCCCCCCTTTGCAACTAATGAAAAACTGTTTTTT. Amino acids: CASSIEEQGEGPPFATNEKLFF.

This clone has just a few counts. V usage is TRBV5-1 and J usage is TRBJ2-2; D unclear. The germline V gene has CDR1 SGHRS and CDR2 YFSETQ. V was cut by 6 bases and J by 1 base, with 7 bases left in between. CDR3 length: 13 amino acids. The CDR3 DNA sequence: TGCGCCAGCATGTCCAGGAACACCGGGGAGCTGTTTTTT. Translated, it gives CASMSRNTGELFF.

This chain connects TRBV18 to TRBJ1-2; D gene ambiguous. Trimming removed 6 bases from V and 0 bases from J, with 8 bases in between. Per germline, CDR1 KGHSH and CDR2 LQKENI. CDR3 length: 13 amino acids. As DNA, the CDR3 is TGTGCCAGCTCCCAGCCCTCTAACTATGGCTACACCTTC. This sequence encodes CASSQPSNYGYTF. The full variable domain, in which reference TRBV18 and TRBJ1-2 provide the parts outside the CDR3, is NAGVMQNPRHLVRRRGQEARLRCSPMKGHSHVYWYRQLPEEGLKFMVYLQKENIIDESGMPKERFSAEFPKEGPSILRIQQVVRGDSAAYFCASSQPSNYGYTFGSGTRLTVV.

The rearrangement links TRBV6-5 to TRBJ2-7, with 7 bases lining up with TRBD2. Per the germline V gene, CDR1 is MNHEY and CDR2 is SVGAGI. J lost 5 bases, V lost 2 bases, and 9 bases had no gene match. This CDR3 has 15 amino acids. The CDR3 is CASSYTRTSINEQYF. The CDR3 region has the DNA TGTGCCAGCAGTTACACAAGGACTAGTATAAACGAGCAGTACTTC.

The chain carries TRBV10-3 and TRBJ2-3, with 13 bases lining up with TRBD2. Trimming removed 1 base from V and 3 bases from J; junction bases left unmatched: 1. The germline gives CDR1 ENHRY, CDR2 SYGVKD. The CDR3 is made up of 16 amino acids. CDR3 nucleotides: TGTGCCATCAGTGAGTTGGGACTAGCGGGGACAGATACGCAGTATTTT. Protein sequence: CAISELGLAGTDTQYF.

This clone was counted once. The V and J genes are TRBV7-2 and TRBJ2-5, with D uncertain. The V end was cut by 4 bases, the J end by 2 bases, with 14 bases between. CDR1 is SGHTA, CDR2 FQGNSA, per germline. CDR3 length: 15 residues. CDR3 nucleotides: TGTGCCAGCAGCTCCCCGGTTGGGGTACAAGAGACCCAGTACTTC. Protein product: CASSSPVGVQETQYF.

The chain recombines TRBV4-1 with TRBJ2-7; 11 bases are a match to TRBD2. The CDR3 is made up of 16 amino acids. Germline trimming cut 1 base from V and 4 bases from J; bases unmatched to any gene: 6. Germline CDR1 and CDR2: MGHRA and YSYEKL. The CDR3 region is CASSQVLAGGWYEQYF. In nucleotides, the CDR3 is TGCGCCAGCAGCCAAGTTCTAGCGGGGGGCTGGTACGAGCAGTACTTC.

This clone was picked up many times. The V gene is TRBV19, the J gene TRBJ1-5; no clear D. With 6 bases removed from V and 5 bases from J, the gap between germline ends came to 14 bases. Looked up from germline, CDR1 is LNHDA and CDR2 is SQIVND (reference sequence). This CDR3 has 14 residues. Here the CDR3 reads CASSGNPYYQPQHF. The DNA for the CDR3 is TGTGCCAGTAGCGGTAATCCCTACTATCAGCCCCAGCATTTT.

This chain connects TRBV7-3 to TRBJ2-7; possibly TRBD1 for D (5 bases). The V end was cut by 3 bases, the J end by 6 bases, with 12 bases between. The CDR3 length is 13 residues. Germline V gene lookup returns CDR1 SGHTA and CDR2 FQGTGA. The CDR3 loop is CASSLPGKVEQYF. CDR3 in DNA: TGTGCCAGCAGCTTGCCAGGGAAGGTCGAGCAGTACTTC.

CDR3 amino acids: CASSQSHLRATSGRYNEQFF. The CDR3 DNA is TGCGCCAGCAGTCAATCCCACCTACGCGCCACTAGCGGGAGGTACAATGAGCAGTTCTTC. This sequence joins TRBV23-1 and TRBJ2-1; 12 positions agree with TRBD2. TRBV23-1 is an open reading frame whose function is uncertain. The CDR3 length is 20 residues. V lost 0 bases to trimming and J lost 4 bases; unmatched junction nucleotides: 13.

The chain uses TRBV7-2 and TRBJ2-3; 8 nucleotides line up with TRBD2. From germline, CDR1 is SGHTA and CDR2 FQGNSA. V trimming: 1 base; J trimming: 2 bases; junction bases outside the gene matches: 5. The CDR3 is 16 residues long. The CDR3 DNA follows: TGTGCCAGCAGCTTAGGGATACTAGCGGACACAGATACGCAGTATTTT. It translates to CASSLGILADTDTQYF. Variable domain in full (rest from reference TRBV7-2 and TRBJ2-3): GAGVSQSPSNKVTEKGKDVELRCDPISGHTALYWYRQSLGQGLEFLIYFQGNSAPDKSGLPSDRFSAERTGGSVSTLTIQRTQQEDSAVYLCASSLGILADTDTQYFGPGTRLTVL.

The genes are TRBV4-1 and TRBJ1-1, with no clear D. This CDR3 is 13 amino acids long. Germline V gives CDR1 MGHRA, CDR2 YSYEKL. Trimming shortened V by 4 bases and J by 7 bases, and 13 bases separated the two germline ends. As DNA, the CDR3 is TGCGCCAGCAGCCCGCCCACCGCTTTTGAAGCTTTCTTT. It is translated as CASSPPTAFEAFF.